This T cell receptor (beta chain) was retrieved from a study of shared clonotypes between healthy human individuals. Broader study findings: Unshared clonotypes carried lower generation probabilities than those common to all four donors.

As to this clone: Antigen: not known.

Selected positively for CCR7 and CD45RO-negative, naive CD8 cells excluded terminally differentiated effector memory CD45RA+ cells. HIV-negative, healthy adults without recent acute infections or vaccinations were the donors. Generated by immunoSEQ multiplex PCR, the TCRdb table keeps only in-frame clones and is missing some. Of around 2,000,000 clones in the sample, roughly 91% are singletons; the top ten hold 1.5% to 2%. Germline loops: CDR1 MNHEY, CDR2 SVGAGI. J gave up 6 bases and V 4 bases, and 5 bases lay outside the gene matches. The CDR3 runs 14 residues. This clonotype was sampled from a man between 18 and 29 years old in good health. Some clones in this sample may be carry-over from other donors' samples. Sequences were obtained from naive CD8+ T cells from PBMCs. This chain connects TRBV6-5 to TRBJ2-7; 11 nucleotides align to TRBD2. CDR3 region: CASSSRTSGPEQYF. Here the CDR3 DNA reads TGTGCCAGCAGTTCAAGGACTAGCGGGCCCGAGCAGTACTTC.